This TCR beta chain derives from a study of vaccination and CD4 T cells after COVID-19. Study-wide results and limits: Within convalescent individuals, 304 out of 307 vaccine-specific clones proved to be spike mono-reactive. Relatively small numbers of convalescent patients were studied, with no early post-infection timepoints included.

Sequence data for DNA of cultured CD4+ T cells were generated by the Oncomine TCR Beta short-read assay. Each CDR3 protein is one row after TCRdb ran MiXCR on the PCR reads. The table shows fewer than 9,000 distinct CDR3 sequences, with 55% occurring only once. Treatment meaning: approximately 9-day PBMC culture with coronavirus spike peptide pools or control peptides (ViraFEST assay). Pre-COVID-19 pandemic sampling (2011-2018) yielded the unexposed donor's CD4+ T cells. Antigen-specific T cells were expanded with peptide pools by ViraFEST, and TCRs were then sequenced. IL-2 at 8.5 to 10 IU/ml and peptide pools at about 9.5 ug/ml were added to PBMCs cultured at around 2 million per well. V was pared by 2 bases and J by 8 bases, with 15 bases of the junction left unmatched. CDR1 is DFQATT, CDR2 SNEGSKA, per germline (reference sequence). This CDR3 region has 16 residues. This clonotype turned up a few times. What it binds is unknown.

The receptor's source is a human donor in good health. The gene calls are TRBV20-1 and TRBJ2-1, with 7 positions matching TRBD2. The sample taken for sequencing was CD4+ T cells from blood, cultured in vitro. CDR3 residues: CSARPPIGGSGDEQFF. CDR3 in DNA: TGCAGTGCTAGACCCCCCATCGGCGGGAGTGGGGATGAGCAGTTCTTC.